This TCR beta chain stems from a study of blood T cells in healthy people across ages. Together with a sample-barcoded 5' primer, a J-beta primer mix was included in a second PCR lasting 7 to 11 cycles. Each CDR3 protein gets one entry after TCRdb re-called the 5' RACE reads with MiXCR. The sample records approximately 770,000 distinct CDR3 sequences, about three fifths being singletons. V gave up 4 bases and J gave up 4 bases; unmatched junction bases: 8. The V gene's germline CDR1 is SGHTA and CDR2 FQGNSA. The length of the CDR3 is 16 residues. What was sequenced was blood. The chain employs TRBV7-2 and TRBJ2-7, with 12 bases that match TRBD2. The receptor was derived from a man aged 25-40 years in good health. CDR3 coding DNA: TGTGCCAGCAGCTCTCCGACTAGCGGGAGAATATACGAGCAGTACTTC. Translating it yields CASSSPTSGRIYEQYF.